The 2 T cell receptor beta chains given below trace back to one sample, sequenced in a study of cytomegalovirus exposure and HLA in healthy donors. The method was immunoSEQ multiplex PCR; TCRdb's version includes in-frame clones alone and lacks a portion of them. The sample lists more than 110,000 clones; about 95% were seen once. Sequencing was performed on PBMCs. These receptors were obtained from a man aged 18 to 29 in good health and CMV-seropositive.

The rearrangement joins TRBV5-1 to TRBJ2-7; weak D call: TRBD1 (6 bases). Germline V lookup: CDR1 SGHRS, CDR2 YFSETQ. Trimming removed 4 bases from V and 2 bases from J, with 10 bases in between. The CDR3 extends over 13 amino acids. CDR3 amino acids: CASSPDRAYEQYF. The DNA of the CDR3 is TGCGCCAGCAGCCCGGACAGAGCCTACGAGCAGTACTTC.

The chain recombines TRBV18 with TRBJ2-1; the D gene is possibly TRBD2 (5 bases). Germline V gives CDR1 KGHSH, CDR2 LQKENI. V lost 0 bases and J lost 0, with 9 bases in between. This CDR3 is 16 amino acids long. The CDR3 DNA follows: TGTGCCAGCTCACCACCGGAAGGGAGCTCCTACAATGAGCAGTTCTTC. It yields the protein CASSPPEGSSYNEQFF.